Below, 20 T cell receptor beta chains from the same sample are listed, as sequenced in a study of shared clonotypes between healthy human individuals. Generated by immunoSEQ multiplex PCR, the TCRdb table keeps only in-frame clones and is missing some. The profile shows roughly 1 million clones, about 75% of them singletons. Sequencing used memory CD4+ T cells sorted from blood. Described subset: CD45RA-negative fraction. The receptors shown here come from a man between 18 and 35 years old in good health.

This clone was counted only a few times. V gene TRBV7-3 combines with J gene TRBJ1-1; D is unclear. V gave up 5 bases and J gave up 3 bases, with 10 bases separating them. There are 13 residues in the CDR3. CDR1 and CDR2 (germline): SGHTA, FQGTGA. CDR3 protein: CASSLVRDTEAFF. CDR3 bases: TGTGCCAGCAGCCTCGTCCGAGACACTGAAGCTTTCTTT. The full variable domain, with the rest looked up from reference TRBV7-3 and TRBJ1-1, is GAGVSQTPSNKVTEKGKYVELRCDPISGHTALYWYRQSLGQGPEFLIYFQGTGAADDSGLPNDRFFAVRPEGSVSTLKIQRTERGDSAVYLCASSLVRDTEAFFGQGTRLTVV.

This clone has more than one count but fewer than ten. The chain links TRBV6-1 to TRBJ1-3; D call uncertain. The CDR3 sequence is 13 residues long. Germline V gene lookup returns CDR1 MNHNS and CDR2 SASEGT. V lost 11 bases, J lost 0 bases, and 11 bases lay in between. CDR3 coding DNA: TGTGCCGGAGGGCAGGTCTCTGGAAACACCATATATTTT. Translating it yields CAGGQVSGNTIYF.

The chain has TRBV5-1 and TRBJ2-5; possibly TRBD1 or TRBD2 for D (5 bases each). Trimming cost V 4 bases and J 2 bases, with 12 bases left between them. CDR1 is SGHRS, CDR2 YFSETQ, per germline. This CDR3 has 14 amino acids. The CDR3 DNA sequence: TGCGCCAGCAGCCCCGCGTGGGGGCAAGAGACCCAGTACTTC. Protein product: CASSPAWGQETQYF.

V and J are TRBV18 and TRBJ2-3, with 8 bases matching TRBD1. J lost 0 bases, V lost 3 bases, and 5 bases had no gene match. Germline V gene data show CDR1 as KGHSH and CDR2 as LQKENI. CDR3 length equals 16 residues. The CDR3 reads CASSPWTGLSTDTQYF. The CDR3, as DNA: TGTGCCAGCTCACCCTGGACAGGGCTCAGCACAGATACGCAGTATTTT.

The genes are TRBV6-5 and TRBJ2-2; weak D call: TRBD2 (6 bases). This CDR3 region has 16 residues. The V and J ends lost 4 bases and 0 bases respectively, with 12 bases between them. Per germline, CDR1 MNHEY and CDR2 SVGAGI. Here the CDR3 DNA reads TGTGCCAGCAGTTGGGGGGTTTACTCGAACACCGGGGAGCTGTTTTTT. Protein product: CASSWGVYSNTGELFF.

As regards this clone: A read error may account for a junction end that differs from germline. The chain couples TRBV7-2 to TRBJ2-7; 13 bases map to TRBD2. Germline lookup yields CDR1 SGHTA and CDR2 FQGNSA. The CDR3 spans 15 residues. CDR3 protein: CASSSSGLAGTEQYF. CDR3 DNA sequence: TGTGCCAGCAGCTCCTCGGGACTAGCGGGAACTGAGCAATACTTC.

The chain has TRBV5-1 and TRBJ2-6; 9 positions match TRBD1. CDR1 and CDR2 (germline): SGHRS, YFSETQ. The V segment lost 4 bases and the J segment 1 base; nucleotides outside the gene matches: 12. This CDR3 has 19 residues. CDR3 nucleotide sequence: TGCGCCAGCAGCGAGACAGGGGGTTCTTCATCGTCTGGGGCCAACGTCCTGACTTTC. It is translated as CASSETGGSSSSGANVLTF. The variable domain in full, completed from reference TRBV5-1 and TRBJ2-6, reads KAGVTQTPRYLIKTRGQQVTLSCSPISGHRSVSWYQQTPGQGLQFLFEYFSETQRNKGNFPGRFSGRQFSNSRSEMNVSTLELGDSALYLCASSETGGSSSSGANVLTFGAGSRLTVL.

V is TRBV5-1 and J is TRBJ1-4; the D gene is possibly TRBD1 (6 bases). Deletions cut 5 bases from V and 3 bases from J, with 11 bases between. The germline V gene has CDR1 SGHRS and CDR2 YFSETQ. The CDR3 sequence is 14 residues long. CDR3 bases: TGCGCCAGCAGTTCACAGGGCCCTAATGAAAAACTGTTTTTT. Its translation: CASSSQGPNEKLFF.

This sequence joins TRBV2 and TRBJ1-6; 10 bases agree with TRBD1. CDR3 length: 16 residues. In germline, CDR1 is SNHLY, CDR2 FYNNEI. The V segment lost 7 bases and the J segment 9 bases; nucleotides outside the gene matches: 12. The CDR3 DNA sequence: TGTGCCAGCACCGAACGGGACAGGGGAGGGGGTTCACCCCTCCACTTT. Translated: CASTERDRGGGSPLHF.

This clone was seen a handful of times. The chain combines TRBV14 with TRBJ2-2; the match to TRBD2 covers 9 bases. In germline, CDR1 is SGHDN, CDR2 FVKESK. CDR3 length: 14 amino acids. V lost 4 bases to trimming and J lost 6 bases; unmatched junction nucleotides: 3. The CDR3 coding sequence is TGTGCCAGCAGCCGCCTAGCGGGACCCGGGGAGCTGTTTTTT. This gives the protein CASSRLAGPGELFF.

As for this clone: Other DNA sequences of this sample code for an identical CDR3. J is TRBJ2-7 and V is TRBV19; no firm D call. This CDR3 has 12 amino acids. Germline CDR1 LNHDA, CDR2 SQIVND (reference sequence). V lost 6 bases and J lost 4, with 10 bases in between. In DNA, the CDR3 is TGTGCCAGTAGCCCGGACCGATACGAGCAGTACTTC. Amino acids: CASSPDRYEQYF.

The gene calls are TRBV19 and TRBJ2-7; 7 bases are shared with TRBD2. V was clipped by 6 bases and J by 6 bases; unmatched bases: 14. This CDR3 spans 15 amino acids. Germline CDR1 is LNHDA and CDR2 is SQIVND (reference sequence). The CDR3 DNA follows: TGTGCCAGTAGCCTCGGACTAGTGGGATTCGGCGAGCAGTACTTC. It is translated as CASSLGLVGFGEQYF.

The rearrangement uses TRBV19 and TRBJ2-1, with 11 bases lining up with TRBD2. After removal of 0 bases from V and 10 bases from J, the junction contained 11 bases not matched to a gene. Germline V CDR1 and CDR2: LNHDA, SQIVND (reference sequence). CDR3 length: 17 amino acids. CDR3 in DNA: TGTGCCAGTAGTATAGATGTCCTAGCGGGAGGTCGAGGGGAGCAGTTCTTC. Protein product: CASSIDVLAGGRGEQFF.

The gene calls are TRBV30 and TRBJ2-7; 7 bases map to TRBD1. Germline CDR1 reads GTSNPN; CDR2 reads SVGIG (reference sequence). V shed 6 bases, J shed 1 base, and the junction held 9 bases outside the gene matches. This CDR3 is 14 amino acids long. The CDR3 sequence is CACSSTGRSYEQYF. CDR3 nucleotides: TGTGCCTGCTCCTCGACAGGGAGATCCTACGAGCAGTACTTC.

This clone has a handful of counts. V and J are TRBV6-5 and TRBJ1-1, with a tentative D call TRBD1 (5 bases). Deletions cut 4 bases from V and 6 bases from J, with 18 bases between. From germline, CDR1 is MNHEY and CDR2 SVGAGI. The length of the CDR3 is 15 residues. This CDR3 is CASSSIGQFGAEAFF. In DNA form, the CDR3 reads TGTGCCAGCAGTTCCATTGGACAATTTGGGGCTGAAGCTTTCTTT.

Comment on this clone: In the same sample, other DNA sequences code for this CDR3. DNA of the CDR3: TGTGCCTGGAGTGAGGGACTAGCGGGAGGAGATACGCAGTATTTT. Residues: CAWSEGLAGGDTQYF. The chain couples TRBV30 to TRBJ2-3; 15 bases are a match to TRBD2. V lost 1 base, J lost 5 bases, and 1 base stayed unmatched. The CDR3 spans 15 residues. Germline V gives CDR1 GTSNPN, CDR2 SVGIG (reference sequence).

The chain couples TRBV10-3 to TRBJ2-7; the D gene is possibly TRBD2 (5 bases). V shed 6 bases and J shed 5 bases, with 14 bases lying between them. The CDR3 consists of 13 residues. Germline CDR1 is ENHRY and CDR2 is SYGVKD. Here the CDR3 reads CAISSPAGDEQYF. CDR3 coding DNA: TGTGCCATCAGCTCCCCGGCGGGTGACGAGCAGTACTTC.

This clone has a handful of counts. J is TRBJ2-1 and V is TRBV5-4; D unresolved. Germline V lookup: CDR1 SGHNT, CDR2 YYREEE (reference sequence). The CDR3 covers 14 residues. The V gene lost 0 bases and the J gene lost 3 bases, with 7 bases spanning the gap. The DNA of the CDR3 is TGTGCCAGCAGCTTGGATTACAGCTACAATGAGCAGTTCTTC. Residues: CASSLDYSYNEQFF.

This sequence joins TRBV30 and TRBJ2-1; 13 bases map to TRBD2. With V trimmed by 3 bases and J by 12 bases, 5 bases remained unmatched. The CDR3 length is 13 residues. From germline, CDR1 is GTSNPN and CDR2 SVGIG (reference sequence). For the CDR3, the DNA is TGTGCCTGGAGCGAGGGGACTAGCGGGACGCAGTTCTTC. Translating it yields CAWSEGTSGTQFF.

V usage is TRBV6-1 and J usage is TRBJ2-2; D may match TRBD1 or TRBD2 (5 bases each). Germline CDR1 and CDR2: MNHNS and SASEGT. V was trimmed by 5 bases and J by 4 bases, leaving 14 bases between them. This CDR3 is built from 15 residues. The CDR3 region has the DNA TGTGCCAGCAGTTCAACCGGGACCTTCACCGGGGAGCTGTTTTTT. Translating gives CASSSTGTFTGELFF.